The 15 T cell receptor beta chains reported below all come from one sample, sequenced in a study of human T cells and chemical hapten exposure. As to time point: patch test 2, 6 weeks after DPC sensitization. Treatment denoted: therapeutic diphenylcyclopropenone sensitization with weekly scalp DPC. TCRdb reprocessed the RACE reads via MiXCR and lists one record per CDR3 protein. The sample lists roughly 96,000 distinct CDR3 sequences; approximately 9.3% were seen once. This sample comprised whole blood, obtained in connection with sensitization to the hapten diphenylcyclopropenone (DPC). The receptors were sampled from a woman in her thirties or forties with alopecia areata. Some clones in this sample may be carry-over from other donors' samples.

The genes are TRBV6-5 and TRBJ2-7, with 8 bases fitting TRBD1. Germline CDR1 MNHEY, CDR2 SVGAGI. V shed 2 bases, J shed 5 bases, and the junction held 5 bases outside the gene matches. The CDR3 loop spans 14 amino acids. The CDR3 bases are TGTGCCAGCAGTTACGGCCGGACAGGGCACGAGCAGTACTTC. It yields the protein CASSYGRTGHEQYF.

This clonotype was recorded many times. The chain combines TRBV29-1 with TRBJ2-2; no definite D call. Germline V lookup: CDR1 SQVTM, CDR2 ANQGSEA. V lost 6 bases, J lost 0 bases, and 5 bases lay in between. This CDR3 has 12 residues. The CDR3 region is CSVRTNTGELFF. The CDR3 DNA is TGCAGCGTCAGAACGAACACCGGGGAGCTGTTTTTT.

This clonotype was seen repeatedly, ten times or more. The chain uses TRBV7-6 and TRBJ2-2; 8 nucleotides align to TRBD2. The V and J ends lost 5 bases and 1 base, in that order; junction bases with no gene match: 6. CDR3 length equals 16 residues. Looked up from germline, CDR1 is SGHVS and CDR2 is FNYEAQ. The CDR3, as DNA: TGTGCCAGCAGCAAGAGAGCGGGAGAGAACACCGGGGAGCTGTTTTTT. It codes for CASSKRAGENTGELFF. Complete variable domain (other parts from reference TRBV7-6 and TRBJ2-2): GAGVSQSPRYKVTKRGQDVALRCDPISGHVSLYWYRQALGQGPEFLTYFNYEAQQDKSGLPNDRFSAERPEGSISTLTIQRTEQRDSAMYRCASSKRAGENTGELFFGEGSRLTVL.

This clonotype was observed a few times. This chain connects TRBV20-1 to TRBJ2-7; D remains ambiguous. V lost 2 bases and J 4 bases, leaving 12 bases between the germline ends. Germline loops: CDR1 DFQATT, CDR2 SNEGSKA (reference sequence). There are 13 residues in the CDR3. CDR3 sequence reads: CSARLQRMYEQYF. CDR3 DNA: TGCAGTGCTAGACTTCAGAGGATGTACGAGCAGTACTTC.

There are a few counts of this clonotype. This chain connects TRBV29-1 to TRBJ2-2, with 10 bases that match TRBD2. The germline V gene encodes CDR1 SQVTM and CDR2 ANQGSEA. V shed 7 bases and J 4 bases; nucleotides not matched to a gene: 6. The CDR3 spans 14 residues. The CDR3 DNA is TGCAGCGGGACTAGCGGCGGTGTCACCGGGGAGCTGTTTTTT. Its translation is CSGTSGGVTGELFF.

The sample holds a few counts of this clonotype. This CDR3 is CASSYSRGLAGGDTEAFF. CDR3 DNA sequence: TGTGCCAGCAGTTACTCGAGGGGCTTGGCGGGAGGGGACACTGAAGCTTTCTTT. The chain has TRBV6-2 or TRBV6-3 and TRBJ1-1; a weak D match, TRBD1 (5 bases). This CDR3 spans 18 amino acids. The germline V and J ends were trimmed by 0 bases and 3 bases, with 20 bases remaining between them. CDR1 is MNHEY, CDR2 SVGEGT, per germline.

This clonotype appeared many times. The chain is built from TRBV5-4 and TRBJ1-1, with D uncertain. The CDR3 has 15 amino acids. Trimming stripped 1 base from V and 0 bases from J, with 10 bases between. CDR1 and CDR2 from the germline V gene are SGHNT and YYREEE (reference sequence). The CDR3 loop is CASSLSLHMNTEAFF. The CDR3, as DNA: TGTGCCAGCAGCTTGTCCCTTCACATGAACACTGAAGCTTTCTTT.

The chain uses TRBV14 and TRBJ2-5; TRBD2 matches at 8 bases. V shed 4 bases, J shed 1 base, and the junction held 5 bases outside the gene matches. Germline lookup yields CDR1 SGHDN and CDR2 FVKESK. This CDR3 contains 15 residues. CDR3 sequence reads: CASSPVAGGQETQYF. For the CDR3, the DNA is TGTGCCAGCAGCCCCGTTGCGGGAGGCCAAGAGACCCAGTACTTC.

The V call is TRBV11-2, the J call TRBJ2-1, with a tentative D call TRBD1 (5 bases). Germline V gene data show CDR1 as SGHAT and CDR2 as FQNNGV. V was shortened by 2 bases and J by 10 bases, with 18 bases between the two germline ends. The CDR3 has 15 residues. The CDR3 coding sequence is TGTGCCAGCAGCTTATGGGGCCCTCAGGCTCGGGAGCAGTTCTTC. Translating gives CASSLWGPQAREQFF.

This clonotype was observed many times. This CDR3 is CSANRGRGQPQHF. CDR3 coding DNA: TGCAGTGCCAACAGGGGTCGGGGTCAGCCCCAGCATTTT. The chain employs TRBV20-1 and TRBJ1-5; 7 nucleotides agree with TRBD1. The CDR3 contains 13 residues. Germline-derived CDR1 and CDR2 are DFQATT and SNEGSKA (reference sequence). V was pared by 6 bases and J by 6 bases, with 8 bases of the junction left unmatched.

This clonotype showed up many times. The chain couples TRBV4-2 to TRBJ1-2; D might be TRBD1 (5 bases). The germline gives CDR1 LGHNA, CDR2 YNFKEQ. Trimming removed 0 bases from V and 4 bases from J, with 18 bases in between. The CDR3 runs 17 residues. The CDR3: CASSQDKGAGPSYGYTF. CDR3 bases: TGTGCCAGCAGCCAAGACAAAGGAGCGGGGCCTAGCTATGGCTACACCTTC.

The rearrangement uses TRBV9 and TRBJ2-5, with TRBD2 identical over 9 bases. The CDR3 totals 15 residues. Trimming removed 4 bases from V and 4 bases from J; junction bases left unmatched: 8. Germline-derived CDR1 and CDR2 are SGDLS and YYNGEE. The chain's CDR3 is CASSPQAGGSETQYF. The CDR3 DNA follows: TGTGCCAGCAGCCCTCAAGCGGGAGGATCAGAGACCCAGTACTTC.

The chain combines TRBV23-1 with TRBJ2-1, with D perhaps matching TRBD2 (5 bases). TRBV23-1 is reported as an ORF; its role is uncertain. The CDR3 contains 13 residues. Trimming removed 2 bases at V and 9 bases at J, with 11 bases between. The CDR3 loop reads CASSQGADSEQFF. The CDR3 nucleotides read TGCGCCAGCAGTCAAGGAGCGGACTCTGAGCAGTTCTTC.

This sequence joins TRBV28 and TRBJ2-7, with TRBD1 matching 8 bases. Trimming at V came to 6 bases and at J to 1 base, leaving 2 bases not matched to a gene. The CDR3 loop spans 13 amino acids. Germline CDR1 is MDHEN and CDR2 is SYDVKM. In nucleotides, the CDR3 is TGTGCCAGCAGCCGGGACAGGTCCTACGAGCAGTACTTC. Translating it yields CASSRDRSYEQYF.

This clonotype was detected a few times. The chain couples TRBV11-3 to TRBJ2-2; D perhaps matches TRBD1 (5 bases). Trimming pared 2 bases from V and 7 bases from J, leaving 8 bases between. The CDR3 has 13 amino acids. Germline V gene sequence: CDR1 SGHNT, CDR2 YENEEA. CDR3 region: CASSLQGHGELFF. The CDR3, as DNA: TGTGCCAGCAGCTTACAGGGTCACGGGGAGCTGTTTTTT. Combining the CDR3 with reference TRBV11-3 and TRBJ2-2 gives the whole variable domain EAGVVQSPRYKIIEKKQPVAFWCNPISGHNTLYWYLQNLGQGPELLIRYENEEAVDDSQLPKDRFSAERLKGVDSTLKIQPAELGDSAVYLCASSLQGHGELFFGEGSRLTVL.